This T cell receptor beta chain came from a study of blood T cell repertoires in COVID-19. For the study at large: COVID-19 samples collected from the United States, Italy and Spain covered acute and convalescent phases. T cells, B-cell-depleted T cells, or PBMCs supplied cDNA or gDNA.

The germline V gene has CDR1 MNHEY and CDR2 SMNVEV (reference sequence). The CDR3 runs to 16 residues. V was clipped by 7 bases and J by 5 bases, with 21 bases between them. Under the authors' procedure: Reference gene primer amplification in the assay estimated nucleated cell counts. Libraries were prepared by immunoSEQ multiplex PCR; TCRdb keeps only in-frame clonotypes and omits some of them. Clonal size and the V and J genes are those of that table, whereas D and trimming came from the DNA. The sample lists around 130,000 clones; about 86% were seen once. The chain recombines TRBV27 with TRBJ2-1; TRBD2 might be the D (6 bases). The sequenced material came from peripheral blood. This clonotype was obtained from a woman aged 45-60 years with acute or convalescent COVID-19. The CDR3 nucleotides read TGTGCCAGCATGGGGATGCCGGGGGTCCCGAACAATGAGCAGTTCTTC. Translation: CASMGMPGVPNNEQFF.